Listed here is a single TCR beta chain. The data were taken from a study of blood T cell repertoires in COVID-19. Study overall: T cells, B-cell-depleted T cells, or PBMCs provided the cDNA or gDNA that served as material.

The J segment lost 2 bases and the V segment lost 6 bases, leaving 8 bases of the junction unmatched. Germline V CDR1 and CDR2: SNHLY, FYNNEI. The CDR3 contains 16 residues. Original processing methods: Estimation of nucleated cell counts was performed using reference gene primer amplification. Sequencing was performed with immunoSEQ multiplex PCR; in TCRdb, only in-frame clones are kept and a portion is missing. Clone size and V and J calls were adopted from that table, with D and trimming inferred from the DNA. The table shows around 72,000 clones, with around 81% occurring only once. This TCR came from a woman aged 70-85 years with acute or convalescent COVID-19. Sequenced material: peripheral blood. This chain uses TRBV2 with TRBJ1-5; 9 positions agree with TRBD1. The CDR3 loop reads CASRSGTGRGNQPQHF. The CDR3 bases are TGTGCCAGCAGGTCCGGGACAGGGAGGGGCAATCAGCCCCAGCATTTT.